This T cell receptor (beta chain) was sequenced in a study of OX40 agonist ivuxolimab in advanced cancers. In the study overall: Prior anti-PD-1, anti-PD-L1 or anti-CTLA-4 therapy was allowed; 40% to 50% had some.

The CDR3 is 13 residues long. Deletions cut 3 bases from V and 8 bases from J, with 13 bases between. Germline V CDR1 and CDR2: LNHDA, SQIVND (reference sequence). Autoimmune disease history or systemic immunosuppression meant exclusion. Overall study findings and caveats: Compared with CD4+, CD8+ T cells on average had more expanded clones. Partial responders at 0.1-3.0 mg/kg had among the lowest clonal expansion.

The protocol was immunoSEQ multiplex PCR, while the TCRdb copy is restricted to in-frame clones and leaves out a portion. Of more than 95,000 clones listed, around 92% were seen once; the top ten hold 0.7% to 0.85%. On this clone itself: Antigen unknown.

The sequence came from an adult with an advanced solid tumor such as melanoma, head and neck, liver or kidney cancer. Material: CD4+ or CD8+ T cells sorted from blood, obtained in a trial of the OX40 agonist ivuxolimab. The genes are TRBV19 and TRBJ1-1, with D unresolved. The CDR3 here is CASSMSAGPEAFF. In nucleotides, the CDR3 is TGTGCCAGTAGTATGAGCGCCGGCCCCGAAGCTTTCTTT.